This entry features one TCR beta chain sequence. Patients showing uncontrolled infection, other autoimmune disease, pregnancy or lactation were ineligible. The blood specimen was taken at initial hyperthyroidism diagnosis, before any ophthalmopathy symptoms. Amplified regions were TCR beta CDR3 sequences from RNA transcripts. First-round RT-PCR targeting the TCR CDR3 was performed with the HTBI primer set. One entry per CDR3 protein results from TCRdb running MiXCR on the multiplex PCR reads. The data show under 350,000 distinct CDR3 sequences, less than 15% seen once. The sample originates from a study of T cells in Graves' hyperthyroidism and ophthalmopathy. CDR1 and CDR2 (germline): MDHEN, SYDVKM. The CDR3 is made up of 13 amino acids. The V and J ends lost 6 bases and 8 bases respectively, with 14 bases between them.

Sequences were obtained from blood. The J gene is TRBJ2-1, the V gene TRBV28; D call uncertain. This clonotype was sampled from a woman in her 30s with Graves' hyperthyroidism that later progressed to Graves' ophthalmopathy. The CDR3 here is CASSSVQSDEQFF. In nucleotides, the CDR3 is TGTGCCAGCAGCAGCGTTCAGTCCGATGAGCAGTTCTTC.